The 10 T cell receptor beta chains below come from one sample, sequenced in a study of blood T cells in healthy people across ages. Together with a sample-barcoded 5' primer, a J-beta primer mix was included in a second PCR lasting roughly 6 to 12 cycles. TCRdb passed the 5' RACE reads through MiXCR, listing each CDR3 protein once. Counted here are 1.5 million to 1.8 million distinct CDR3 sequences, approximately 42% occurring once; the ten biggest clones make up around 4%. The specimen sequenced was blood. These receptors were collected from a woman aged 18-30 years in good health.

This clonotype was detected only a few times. CDR3 bases: TGCAGCGGGGGGGGGGACAGGACGATGAACACTGAAGCTTTCTTT. Its protein product is CSGGGDRTMNTEAFF. The chain uses TRBV29-1 and TRBJ1-1; 8 positions match TRBD1. The CDR3 is 15 amino acids. Germline assignment: CDR1 SQVTM and CDR2 ANQGSEA. The V and J ends lost 7 bases and 0 bases, in that order; junction bases with no gene match: 10.

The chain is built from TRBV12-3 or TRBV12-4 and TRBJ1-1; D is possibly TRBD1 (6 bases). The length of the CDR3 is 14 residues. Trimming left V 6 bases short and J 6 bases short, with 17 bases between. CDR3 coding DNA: TGTGCCAGCAGCGCCACCCTGGACAGACCTGAAGCTTTCTTT. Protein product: CASSATLDRPEAFF.

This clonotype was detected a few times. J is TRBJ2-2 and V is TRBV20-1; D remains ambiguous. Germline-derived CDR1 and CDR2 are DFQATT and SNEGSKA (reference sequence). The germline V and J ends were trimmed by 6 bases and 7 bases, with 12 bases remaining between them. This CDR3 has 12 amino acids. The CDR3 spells CSALESFGELFF. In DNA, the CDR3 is TGCAGTGCCCTCGAATCTTTCGGGGAGCTGTTTTTT.

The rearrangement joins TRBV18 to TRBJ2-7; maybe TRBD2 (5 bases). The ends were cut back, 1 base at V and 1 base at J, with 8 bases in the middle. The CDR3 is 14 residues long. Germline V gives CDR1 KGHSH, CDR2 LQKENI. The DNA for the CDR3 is TGTGCCAGCTCACCACTGGACTTTTCCTACGAGCAGTACTTC. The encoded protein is CASSPLDFSYEQYF.

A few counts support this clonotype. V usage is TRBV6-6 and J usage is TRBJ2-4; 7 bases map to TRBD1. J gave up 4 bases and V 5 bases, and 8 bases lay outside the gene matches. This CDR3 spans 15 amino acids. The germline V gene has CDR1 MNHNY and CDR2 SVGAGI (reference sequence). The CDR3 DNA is TGTGCCAGCAGTCGCACTCCGGGACAGAAAAACATTCAGTACTTC. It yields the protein CASSRTPGQKNIQYF.

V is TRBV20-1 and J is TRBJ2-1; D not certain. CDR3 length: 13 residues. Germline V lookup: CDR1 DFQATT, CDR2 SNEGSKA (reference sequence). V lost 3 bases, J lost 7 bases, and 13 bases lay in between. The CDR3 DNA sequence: TGCAGTGCTAGGTGGGCCTCAACAAATGAGCAGTTCTTC. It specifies CSARWASTNEQFF.

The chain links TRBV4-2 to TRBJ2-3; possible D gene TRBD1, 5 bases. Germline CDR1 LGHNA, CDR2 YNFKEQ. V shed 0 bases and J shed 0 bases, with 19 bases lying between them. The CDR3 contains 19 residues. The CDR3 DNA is TGTGCCAGCAGCCAAGATTCAGGGCGGAGAGGATATAGCACAGATACGCAGTATTTT. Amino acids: CASSQDSGRRGYSTDTQYF.

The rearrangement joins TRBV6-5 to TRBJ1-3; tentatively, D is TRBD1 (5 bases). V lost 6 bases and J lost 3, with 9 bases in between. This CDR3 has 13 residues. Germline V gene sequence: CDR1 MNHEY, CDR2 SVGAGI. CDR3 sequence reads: CASSPDSGNTIYF. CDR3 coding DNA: TGTGCCAGCAGCCCTGACAGTGGAAACACCATATATTTT.

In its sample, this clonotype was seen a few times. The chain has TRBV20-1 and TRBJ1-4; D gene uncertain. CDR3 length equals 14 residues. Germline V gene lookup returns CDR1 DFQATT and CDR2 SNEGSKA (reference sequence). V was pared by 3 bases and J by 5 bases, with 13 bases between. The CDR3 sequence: CSASFWEENEKLFF. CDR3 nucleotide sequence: TGCAGTGCTAGTTTTTGGGAGGAGAATGAAAAACTGTTTTTT.

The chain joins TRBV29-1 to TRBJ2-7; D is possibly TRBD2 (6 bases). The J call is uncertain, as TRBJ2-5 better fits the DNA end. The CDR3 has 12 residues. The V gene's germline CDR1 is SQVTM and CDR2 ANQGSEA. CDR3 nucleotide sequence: TGCAGCGTTGAAATCGGAGGGGCGACCCAGTACTTC. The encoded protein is CSVEIGGATQYF.